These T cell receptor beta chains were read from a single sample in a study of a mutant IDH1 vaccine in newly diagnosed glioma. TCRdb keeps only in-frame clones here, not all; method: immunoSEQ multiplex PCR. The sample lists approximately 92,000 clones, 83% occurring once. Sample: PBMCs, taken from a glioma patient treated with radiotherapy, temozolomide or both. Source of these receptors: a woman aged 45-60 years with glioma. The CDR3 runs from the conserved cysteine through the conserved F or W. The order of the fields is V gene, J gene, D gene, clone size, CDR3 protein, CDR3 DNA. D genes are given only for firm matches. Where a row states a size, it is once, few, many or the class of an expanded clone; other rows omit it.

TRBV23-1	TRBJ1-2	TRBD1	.	CASSSPKTGGENYGYTF	TGCGCCAGCAGTTCCCCGAAGACAGGGGGCGAAAACTATGGCTACACCTTC
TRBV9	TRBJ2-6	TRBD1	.	CASSEPPGQGAGANVLTF	TGTGCCAGCAGCGAACCTCCGGGACAGGGCGCGGGGGCCAACGTCCTGACTTTC
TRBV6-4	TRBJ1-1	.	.	CASSHRMNTEAFF	TGTGCCAGCAGTCACAGGATGAACACTGAAGCTTTCTTT
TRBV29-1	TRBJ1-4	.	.	CSGLSGEKLFF	TGCAGCGGACTTTCGGGTGAAAAACTGTTTTTT
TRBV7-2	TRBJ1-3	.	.	CASSIPGQLAIYF	TGTGCCAGCAGCATTCCGGGACAACTCGCCATATATTTT
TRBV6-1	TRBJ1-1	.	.	CASSNMNTEAFF	TGTGCCAGCAGTAACATGAACACTGAAGCTTTCTTT
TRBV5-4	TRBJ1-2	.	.	CASLSPGRSRESGYTF	TGTGCCAGCTTGTCCCCGGGCCGGTCGAGGGAATCTGGCTACACCTTC
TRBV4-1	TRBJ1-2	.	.	CASSQDPTAYGYTF	TGCGCCAGCAGCCAAGATCCCACAGCGTATGGCTACACCTTC
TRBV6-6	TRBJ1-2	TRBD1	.	CASSLQGNGYTF	TGTGCCAGCAGTTTACAGGGGAATGGCTACACCTTC
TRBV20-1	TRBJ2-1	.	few	CSARMNREQFF	TGCAGTGCTAGAATGAACCGAGAGCAGTTCTTC
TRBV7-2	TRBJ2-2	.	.	CASTKRGFTGELFF	TGTGCCAGCACGAAAAGGGGGTTCACCGGGGAGCTGTTTTTT
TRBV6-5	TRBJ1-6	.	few	CASSYRAAPLHF	TGTGCCAGCAGTTACCGGGCGGCACCCCTCCACTTT
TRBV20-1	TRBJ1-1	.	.	CSATVRVGAFF	TGCAGTGCCACAGTTCGGGTGGGGGCTTTCTTT
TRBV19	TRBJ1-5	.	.	CASSITGAYDSNQPQHF	TGTGCCAGTAGTATCACCGGGGCCTACGATAGCAATCAGCCCCAGCATTTT
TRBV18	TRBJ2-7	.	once	CASSLDTLVNF	TGTGCCAGCTCACTAGACACGTTAGTGAACTTC
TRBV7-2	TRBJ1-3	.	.	CASSLALVQSSSGNTIYF	TGTGCCAGCAGCTTAGCGCTGGTGCAGTCAAGCTCTGGAAACACCATATATTTT
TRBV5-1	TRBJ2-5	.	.	CASSLAGAGAGETETQYF	TGCGCCAGCAGCTTGGCCGGTGCGGGGGCGGGGGAGACTGAGACCCAGTACTTC